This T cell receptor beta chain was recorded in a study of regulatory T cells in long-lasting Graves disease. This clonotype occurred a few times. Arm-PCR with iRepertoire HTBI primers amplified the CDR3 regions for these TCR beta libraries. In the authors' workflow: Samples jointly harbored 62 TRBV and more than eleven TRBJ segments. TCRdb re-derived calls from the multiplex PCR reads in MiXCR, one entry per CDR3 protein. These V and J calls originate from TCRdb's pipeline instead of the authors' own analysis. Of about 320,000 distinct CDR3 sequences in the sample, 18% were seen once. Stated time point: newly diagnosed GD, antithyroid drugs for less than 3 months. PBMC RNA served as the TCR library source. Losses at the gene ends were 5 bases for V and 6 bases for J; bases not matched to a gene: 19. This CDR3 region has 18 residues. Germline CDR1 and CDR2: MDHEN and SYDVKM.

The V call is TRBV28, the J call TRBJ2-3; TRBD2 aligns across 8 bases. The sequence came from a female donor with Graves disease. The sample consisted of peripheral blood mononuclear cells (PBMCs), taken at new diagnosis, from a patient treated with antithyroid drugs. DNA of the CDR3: TGTGCCAGCAGTCCACCCACGGGGGGGGAGGGCCTCGAGGATACGCAGTATTTT. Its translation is CASSPPTGGEGLEDTQYF.